This T cell receptor (beta chain) emerged from a study of glioma-infiltrating T cells after dendritic cell vaccination. CDR1 and CDR2 from the germline V gene are KGHSH and LQKENI. The CDR3 contains 14 residues. Deletions cut 3 bases from V and 5 bases from J, with 10 bases between. Method: immunoSEQ multiplex PCR; TCRdb's copy keeps in-frame clones and lacks some. The sample has nearly 85,000 clones, roughly 90% seen once. None of the glioblastoma patients had an isocitrate dehydrogenase mutation. The receptor comes from a human donor with glioblastoma. J is TRBJ2-2 and V is TRBV18, with a tentative D call TRBD1 (6 bases). The material sequenced was blood, taken before dendritic cell vaccination. The CDR3 DNA sequence: TGTGCCAGCTCACCGTCACAGGGAACCGGGGAGCTGTTTTTT. Translating gives CASSPSQGTGELFF.